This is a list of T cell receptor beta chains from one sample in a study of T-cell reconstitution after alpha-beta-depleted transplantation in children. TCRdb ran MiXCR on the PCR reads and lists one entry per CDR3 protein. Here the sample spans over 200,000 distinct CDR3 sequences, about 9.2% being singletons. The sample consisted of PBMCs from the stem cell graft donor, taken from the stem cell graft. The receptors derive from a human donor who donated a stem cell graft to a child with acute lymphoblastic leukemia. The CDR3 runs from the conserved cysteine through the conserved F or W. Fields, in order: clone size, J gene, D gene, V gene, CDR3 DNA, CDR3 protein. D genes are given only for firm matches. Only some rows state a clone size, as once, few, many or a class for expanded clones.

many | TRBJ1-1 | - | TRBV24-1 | TGTGCCACTCGAAGGGAGGTGAACACTGAAGCTTTCTTT | CATRREVNTEAFF
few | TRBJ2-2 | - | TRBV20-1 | TGCAGTGCACTCCTTGCAGAAGGAAACACCGGGGAGCTGTTTTTT | CSALLAEGNTGELFF
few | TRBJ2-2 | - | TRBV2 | TGTGCCAGCACAAGTCAGTCAAACACCGGGGAGCTGTTTTTT | CASTSQSNTGELFF
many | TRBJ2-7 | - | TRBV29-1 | TGCAGCGCCAGGGGCAGCTCCTACGAGCAGTACTTC | CSARGSSYEQYF
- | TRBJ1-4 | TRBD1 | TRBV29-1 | TGCAGCGCCCTGGGCAGCGGGACAGGGTTTGAAAAACTGTTTTTT | CSALGSGTGFEKLFF
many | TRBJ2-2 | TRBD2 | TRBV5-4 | TGTGCCAGCAGCTTTTCCTTTTCGGCTATGAGGACGGGAGGCACCGGGGAGCTGTTTTTT | CASSFSFSAMRTGGTGELFF
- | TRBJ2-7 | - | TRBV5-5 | TGTGCCAGCAGCTTCGTGCCGGGGACGACCTACGAGCAGTACTTC | CASSFVPGTTYEQYF
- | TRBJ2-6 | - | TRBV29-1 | TGCAGCGTTGAGGGGGTGGCTGGTGGGGCCAACGTCCTGACTTTC | CSVEGVAGGANVLTF
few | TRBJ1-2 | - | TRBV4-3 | TGCGCCAGCAGCCAAGATCTCAAGGCAGGCGGCTATGGCTACACCTTC | CASSQDLKAGGYGYTF
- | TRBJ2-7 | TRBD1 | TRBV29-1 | TGCAGCGTTGAATACCCGGGACAGGTCGACTACGAGCAGTACTTC | CSVEYPGQVDYEQYF
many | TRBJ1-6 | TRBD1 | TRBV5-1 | TGCGCCAGCAGCTGGGACAGGGGTAATTCACCCCTCCACTTT | CASSWDRGNSPLHF
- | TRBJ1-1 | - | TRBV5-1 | TGCGCCAGCAGCTTCCCAGGGACTGAAGCTTTCTTT | CASSFPGTEAFF
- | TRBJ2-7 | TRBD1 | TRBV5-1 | TGCGCCAGCAGCGGGGGACAGGGGCAAATCGAGCAGTACTTC | CASSGGQGQIEQYF
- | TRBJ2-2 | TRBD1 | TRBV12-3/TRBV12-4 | TGTGCCAGCATAGCCCAGGGGGCAGGCACCGGGGAGCTGTTTTTT | CASIAQGAGTGELFF